Listed here is a single TCR beta chain. This clone is a singleton in its sample. Which antigen it targets is not known. No base quality values were provided; no much bigger clone lies one nucleotide off. The cohort was made up of roughly 670 healthy bone marrow donors. Cohort members were all nominally healthy when sampled, although unrecorded immune exposures were likely present. The donor was CMV seronegative and was included in the group of 352 seronegative cohort members. A peripheral blood sample was provided by each donor, and peripheral blood mononuclear cells were used for TCR beta sequencing. Genomic DNA was extracted from the blood cell samples with the Qiagen DNeasy Blood Extraction Kit. This entry is derived from a study of cytomegalovirus exposure and HLA in healthy donors (dated by TCRdb to 2015 to 2018). Describing the broader study: An earlier analysis of roughly 500 of the donors reported approximately 300 Gb of sequence data and approximately 110 million unique TCR beta sequences from 150 million to 200 million T cells. An early release covering roughly 640 HLA-typed donors comprised about 290 gigabases of sequencing data and approximately 80 million unique TCR sequences. Of the 350 to 400 genotyped donors, about 80% fell in the genetic ancestry cluster associated with self-reported Caucasian donors. The aim of the study was to test whether cataloging public T cell receptors could identify signatures of past pathogen exposure. The study used immunosequencing to profile the T cell repertoires of approximately 650 subjects and linked those repertoires to cytomegalovirus serostatus. Besides the first cohort of roughly 640 subjects, a separate validation cohort made up of some 110 different subjects was used. To predict cytomegalovirus infection status, the study combined high-throughput TCR immunosequencing, statistical association of individual TCRs with disease status, and machine learning. A later analysis re-examined previously published TCR beta repertoires from more than 550 donors and added high-resolution HLA genotyping to investigate patterns of TCR occurrence. Rather than drawing on any new phenotypic data, the later analysis identified candidate immune exposures from TCR beta sequences and the way those sequences occurred across donors. An earlier analysis of 587 of the donors used high-throughput TCR beta sequencing to judge whether each TCR beta V gene segment behaved as functional or pseudogenic. Alongside the repertoire data, information on donor age, sex, ethnicity and CMV serostatus was compiled. A later genetic analysis used genome-wide SNP genotypes for about 65% of the 666 donors, treating that subset as a discovery cohort. Every discovery cohort repertoire had been produced on one sequencing platform. Class I and class II HLA loci were covered by the typing at four-digit resolution. The number of donors typed differed by locus, with 629-630 for A, B, C, DRB1 and DQB1, around 520 for DQA1, some 570 for DPA1, and around 430 for DPB1. Roughly 5 DR-DQ haplotypes were handled as single units for association and clustering because linkage in the cohort was strong. On average, around 230,000 unique TCR beta nucleotide sequences were sequenced per donor among roughly 430 genotyped donors of the cohort, with roughly 18% of those sequences being non-productive.

Preparation of the library involved the immunoSEQ multiplex PCR assay. For the multiplex PCR, a mixture combining 60 forward primers for TCR Vbeta segments and 13 reverse primers for TCR Jbeta segments was used. A multiplex PCR assay on genomic DNA amplified the CDR3 region of rearranged TCR beta genes. Amplified TCR beta libraries were sequenced as 87-base-pair reads on the Illumina HiSeq System. As for how the authors treated the data: A later analysis tallied around 87 million unique TCR beta chains across the 550 to 850 repertoires, and about 12 million of those chains were shared by two or more donors. To remove PCR and sequencing errors, raw reads were error-corrected and collapsed into unique sequences using a nearest-neighbor algorithm that merged closely related sequences. To assign V, D and J gene segments, CDR3 sequences were aligned to IMGT reference sequences. Each retained sequence needed at least a six-nucleotide match to both a V gene segment and a J gene segment. A rearrangement counted as productive if the CDR3 had no stop codons and remained in frame with V and J, and every other rearrangement counted as non-productive. CDR3 was defined according to IMGT convention as the region running from the second conserved V-encoded cysteine to the conserved J-encoded phenylalanine. The earlier analysis of about 620 of the donors excluded sequences that lacked an unambiguous match to a single V gene segment. In an earlier analysis of roughly 600 of the donors, a V segment was called functional when productive rearrangements were above 56.7%, and segregating when the standard deviation between donors exceeded 5%. A statistical classification framework was built to diagnose cytomegalovirus status from the catalog of TCR beta chain sequences. V and J gene assignment, in a later analysis, came from comparing TCR nucleotide sequences with IMGT/GENE-DB human TR gene sequences. The TCRdist pipeline was used in a later analysis to assign CDR3 sequences and most-parsimonious VDJ recombination scenarios. In a later analysis, every TCR beta chain was defined by the combination of its CDR3 amino acid sequence and its V-gene family, and reads without a unique V-gene family were dropped. A later analysis removed 592 highly shared, low-generation-probability nucleotide sequences to deal with suspected cross-contamination and a sequencing artifact. A later analysis calculated a clonal expansion index for each public chain from normalized within-repertoire ranks of inferred template counts. In a later analysis, generation probabilities were computed with a VDJ recombination model fitted to out-of-frame rearrangements, and the resulting probabilities were checked against IGoR. A later analysis scored TCR-TCR, TCR-HLA and TCR-CMV co-occurrence with hypergeometric tests, applying a repertoire-size bias correction to TCR pairs. In a later analysis, false discovery rates were estimated by permuting HLA or CMV assignments 20 times. In a later analysis, co-occurring TCRs were grouped using DBSCAN, with TCRdist sequence similarity added in when clustering inside HLA-allele-positive subsets. For co-occurrence clustering, repertoires with fewer than 30,000 or more than 120,000 public chains were excluded, along with roughly 5 repertoires with anomalous nucleotide sharing. The immuneACCESS repertoire file appears here via TCRdb, limited to in-frame rearrangements. These files lack a portion of the clones; in checked studies, under half of the deficit traces to unresolved V genes, and the cause of the others is not known. Clonal size and the V and J genes are those of that table, whereas D and trimming came from the DNA. This sample comprises 40,000 to 55,000 clones, around three quarters of them detected only once. The biggest ten clones account for approximately 6.8% of the sample.

The CDR3 numbers 14 residues from cysteine through phenylalanine. CDR3 DNA is the only sequence kept; it has 42 bases, read in frame from the first base. Trimming removed 6 bases from V and 7 bases from J, leaving 19 bases between the germline ends. The germline V gene provides CDR1 LGHNT and CDR2 FRNRAP. Findings and caveats that apply to the study as a whole: Three of the identified cytomegalovirus-associated TCR beta chains were confirmed in vitro to be specific for cytomegalovirus antigens. A later genetic analysis reported fewer N-insertions in productive TCRs among donors in an Asian-associated ancestry cluster than the roughly 690-donor mean. Presence/absence analyses assumed roughly uniform sequencing depth across donors, an assumption that may not hold. Because counts were too low, about 18 rarely observed V segments, including chromosome 9 orphons, were excluded from the earlier analysis of 500 to 700 of the donors. In the study, roughly 160 TCR beta chains were listed as associated with cytomegalovirus. A later analysis reported that several top co-occurrence clusters appeared linked to parvovirus B19, influenza, CMV and Epstein-Barr virus. Assigning TCR associations to individual alleles was difficult when HLA alleles, especially DR and DQ, strongly co-occurred. Cytomegalovirus status was reported to be diagnosed by the classifier with high specificity and sensitivity in both the original and validation cohorts. A later analysis found that most CMV-associated TCR beta chains appeared HLA-restricted, with HLA associations seemingly driven largely by CMV exposure. Most TCR sequences were seen in very few donors, while some public TCRs were found in many individuals. A later analysis found that HLA-associated TCR beta chains were more clonally expanded and had lower generation probabilities than equally common non-associated chains. The only immune exposure information available for the cohort was CMV serostatus. In a later analysis, the rate of TCR association differed among HLA loci, with DRB1 alleles having the most associated TCRs and HLA-C alleles having the fewest. The authors suggested that the approach could potentially be extended to other disease states and immunological phenotypes. Correlated functional status among segregating V segments might reflect linkage disequilibrium, but an unknown experimental factor could not be ruled out. A further reported finding was that TCR beta sequences accurately predicted the HLA-A and HLA-B alleles for most subjects in the first cohort. Because some donors lacked HLA typing at each locus, the association tests relied only on the typed subset. The cohort was sequenced for TCR beta chains only, and without alpha or paired-chain data the features that could be detected were limited. V-gene and J-gene trimming of TCR beta chains was associated with a missense DCLRE1C variant in a later genetic analysis, and the association was replicated in an independent cohort. At a false discovery rate of 0.05, a later analysis linked 16,951 TCR beta sequences to specific HLA alleles. A group of highly shared sequence variants was considered likely to be a technical artifact of the sequencing pipeline. Some IMGT-functional V segments, including TRBV6-2 and TRBV6-3, could not be told apart with the 87-base-pair reads, so those segments were excluded. In an earlier analysis of more than 450 of the donors, most TCR beta V segments were observed in productive rearrangements about 87% or about 30% of the time, broadly matching IMGT annotations.

The receptor comes from a man aged 25-45 years in good health and CMV-seronegative. The chain joins TRBV12-5 to TRBJ2-7, and the D gene may be TRBD2, 5 bases matching. The specimen sequenced was PBMCs. Here is the DNA: TGTGCTAGTGGCTTCACCGGTCTTTCGGGGGAGCAGTACTTC. Protein translation: CASGFTGLSGEQYF. Here the CDR3 is joined to the reference TRBV12-5 and TRBJ2-7 genes, and the full variable domain is: DARVTQTPRHKVTEMGQEVTMRCQPILGHNTVFWYRQTMMQGLELLAYFRNRAPLDDSGMPKDRFSAEMPDATLATLKIQPSEPRDSAVYFCASGFTGLSGEQYFGPGTRLTVT.